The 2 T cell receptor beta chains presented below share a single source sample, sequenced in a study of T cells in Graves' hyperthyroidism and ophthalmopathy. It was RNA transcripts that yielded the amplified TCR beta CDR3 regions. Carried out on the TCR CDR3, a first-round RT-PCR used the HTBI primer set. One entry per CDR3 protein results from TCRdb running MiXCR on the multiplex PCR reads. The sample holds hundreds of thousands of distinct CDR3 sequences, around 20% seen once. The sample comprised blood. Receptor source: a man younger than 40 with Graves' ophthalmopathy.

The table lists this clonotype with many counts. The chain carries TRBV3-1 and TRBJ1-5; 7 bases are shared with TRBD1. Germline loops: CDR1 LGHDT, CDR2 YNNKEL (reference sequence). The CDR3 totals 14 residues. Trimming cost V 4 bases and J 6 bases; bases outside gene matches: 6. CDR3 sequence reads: CASSPRQGIQPQHF. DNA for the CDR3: TGTGCCAGCAGCCCCAGACAGGGAATTCAGCCCCAGCATTTT.

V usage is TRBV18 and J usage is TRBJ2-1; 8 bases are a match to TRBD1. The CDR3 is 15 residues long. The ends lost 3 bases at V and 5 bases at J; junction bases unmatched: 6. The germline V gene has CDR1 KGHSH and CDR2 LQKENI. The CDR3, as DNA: TGTGCCAGCTCACCCGACAGGGGTGCGCACAATGAGCAGTTCTTC. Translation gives CASSPDRGAHNEQFF.